A selection of T cell receptor beta chains follows, all from one sample in a study of T cell responses to AZD1222 COVID-19 vaccine. Assay: immunoSEQ multiplex PCR; the TCRdb copy retains only in-frame clones and omits some. There are approximately 170,000 clones in the sample; under 95% occur only once, and about 4.5% lies in the top ten. The material sequenced was peripheral blood, taken on day 0 of AZD1222 vaccination. These receptors all stem from an adult in good health. Both conserved end residues are part of each CDR3. Fields, in order: clone size, V gene, D gene, J gene, CDR3 DNA, CDR3 protein. A D gene is named only where the DNA matches it firmly. The listing skips clone size in some rows; elsewhere it reads once, few, many or a size class.

abundance: NA
v_gene: TRBV19
d_gene: NA
j_gene: TRBJ2-7
CDR3nt: TGTGCCAGTAGTAAAAAGCGGGCGGACGCCTACGAGCAGTACTTC
CDR3aa: CASSKKRADAYEQYF

abundance: NA
v_gene: TRBV5-8
d_gene: TRBD2
j_gene: TRBJ2-4
CDR3nt: TGTGCCAGCAGCTACGCCGATCGACTAGCGGGAGGGTGGTTC
CDR3aa: CASSYADRLAGGWF

abundance: few
v_gene: TRBV9
d_gene: TRBD2
j_gene: TRBJ2-1
CDR3nt: TGTGCCAGCAGCGTAAGGGTTAGCGGGCGCCTCAATGAGCAGTTCTTC
CDR3aa: CASSVRVSGRLNEQFF

abundance: few
v_gene: TRBV28
d_gene: NA
j_gene: TRBJ1-2
CDR3nt: TGTGCCAGCAGTTTAACAACGACAGGCAACTATGGCTACACCTTC
CDR3aa: CASSLTTTGNYGYTF

abundance: NA
v_gene: TRBV6-5
d_gene: NA
j_gene: TRBJ2-2
CDR3nt: TGTGCCAGCAACCTCTACACCGGGGAGCTGTTTTTT
CDR3aa: CASNLYTGELFF

abundance: NA
v_gene: TRBV5-1
d_gene: NA
j_gene: TRBJ1-6
CDR3nt: TGCGCCAGCAGCTTGGACTTCCTTTGGGATTCACCCCTCCACTTT
CDR3aa: CASSLDFLWDSPLHF

abundance: NA
v_gene: TRBV30
d_gene: NA
j_gene: TRBJ2-3
CDR3nt: TGTGCCTGGGGACCGGGACATAGAACAGATACGCAGTATTTT
CDR3aa: CAWGPGHRTDTQYF

abundance: NA
v_gene: TRBV6-4
d_gene: NA
j_gene: TRBJ2-1
CDR3nt: TGTGCCAGCAGTGACGAGACAGGCCTGAATGAGCAGTTCTTC
CDR3aa: CASSDETGLNEQFF

abundance: once
v_gene: TRBV3-1/TRBV3-2
d_gene: NA
j_gene: TRBJ2-7
CDR3nt: TGTGCCAGCAGCCAAGATTCGAGCGCCTACGAGCAGTACTTC
CDR3aa: CASSQDSSAYEQYF

abundance: NA
v_gene: TRBV28
d_gene: NA
j_gene: TRBJ2-3
CDR3nt: TGTGCCAGCAGTTACAAGGCGGGGTGGGGCGCAGGAACGCAGTATTTT
CDR3aa: CASSYKAGWGAGTQYF

abundance: NA
v_gene: TRBV28
d_gene: NA
j_gene: TRBJ2-7
CDR3nt: TGTGCCAGCAGCCCTGTGCGGGGCTACGAGCAGTACTTC
CDR3aa: CASSPVRGYEQYF

abundance: NA
v_gene: TRBV28
d_gene: TRBD2
j_gene: TRBJ2-7
CDR3nt: TGTGCCAGCAGTTCCCTTCGCGGGAGGGCCCAAAAGGTCTACGAGCAGTACTTC
CDR3aa: CASSSLRGRAQKVYEQYF

abundance: NA
v_gene: TRBV30
d_gene: NA
j_gene: TRBJ1-4
CDR3nt: TGTGCCTGGAGCGCGGGGGAAAAACTGTTTTTT
CDR3aa: CAWSAGEKLFF

abundance: NA
v_gene: TRBV28
d_gene: NA
j_gene: TRBJ2-5
CDR3nt: TGTGCCAGCAGTTTAAAAAAGGCGGCTTGGGAGACCCAGTACTTC
CDR3aa: CASSLKKAAWETQYF

abundance: few
v_gene: TRBV9
d_gene: NA
j_gene: TRBJ2-3
CDR3nt: TGTGCCAGCAGCGTAGGGCACACAGATACGCAGTATTTT
CDR3aa: CASSVGHTDTQYF

abundance: once
v_gene: TRBV6-1
d_gene: NA
j_gene: TRBJ2-5
CDR3nt: TGTGCCAGCAGTGATATGGGGCCCGGAGAGACCCAGTACTTC
CDR3aa: CASSDMGPGETQYF

abundance: NA
v_gene: TRBV5-1
d_gene: TRBD2
j_gene: TRBJ2-1
CDR3nt: TGCGCCAGCAGCTTGGGACTAGCCTTCCCCAATGAGCAGTTCTTC
CDR3aa: CASSLGLAFPNEQFF

abundance: NA
v_gene: TRBV21-1
d_gene: NA
j_gene: TRBJ2-7
CDR3nt: TGTGCCAGCAGAGGAGGCGGGAGGGGAAGCTCCTACGAGCAGTACTTC
CDR3aa: CASRGGGRGSSYEQYF

abundance: NA
v_gene: TRBV2
d_gene: NA
j_gene: TRBJ2-1
CDR3nt: TGTGCCAGCAGACCACGGACCCTCACGACCCACAATGAGCAGTTCTTC
CDR3aa: CASRPRTLTTHNEQFF